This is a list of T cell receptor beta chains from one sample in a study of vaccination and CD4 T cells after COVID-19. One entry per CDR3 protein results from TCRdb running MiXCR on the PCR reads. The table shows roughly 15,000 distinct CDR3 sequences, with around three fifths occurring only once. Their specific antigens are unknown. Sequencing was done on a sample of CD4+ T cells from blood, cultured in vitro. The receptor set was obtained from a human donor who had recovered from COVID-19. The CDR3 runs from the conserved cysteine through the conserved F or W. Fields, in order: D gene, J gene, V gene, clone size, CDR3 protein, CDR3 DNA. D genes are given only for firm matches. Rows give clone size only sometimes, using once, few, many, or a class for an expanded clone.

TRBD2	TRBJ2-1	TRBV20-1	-	CSASALAGGLNEQFF	TGCAGTGCTAGCGCACTAGCGGGAGGGCTGAATGAGCAGTTCTTC
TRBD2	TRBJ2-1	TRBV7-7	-	CASSSAGLADEQFF	TGTGCTAGCAGCTCTGCTGGGCTAGCGGATGAGCAGTTCTTC
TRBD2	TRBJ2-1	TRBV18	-	CASSVSLAGMDEQFF	TGTGCCAGCTCAGTATCCCTAGCGGGAATGGATGAGCAGTTCTTC
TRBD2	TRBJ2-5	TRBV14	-	CASSQRRGGQETQYF	TGTGCCAGCAGCCAAAGGCGCGGGGGTCAAGAGACCCAGTACTTC
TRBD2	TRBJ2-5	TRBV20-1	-	CSARVGSGRAGETQYF	TGCAGTGCTAGAGTGGGTAGCGGGAGGGCCGGGGAGACCCAGTACTTC
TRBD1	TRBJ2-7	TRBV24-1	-	CATSASGTGNEQYF	TGTGCCACCAGTGCCTCAGGGACAGGGAACGAGCAGTACTTC
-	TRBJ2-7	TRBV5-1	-	CASSFQTASYEQYF	TGCGCCAGCAGCTTCCAAACGGCATCCTACGAGCAGTACTTC
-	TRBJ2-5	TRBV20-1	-	CSARPPRETQYF	TGCAGTGCTAGACCACCAAGGGAGACCCAGTACTTC
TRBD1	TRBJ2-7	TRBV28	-	CASSLLGQGGTYEQYF	TGTGCCAGCAGTTTATTAGGACAGGGGGGGACCTACGAGCAGTACTTC
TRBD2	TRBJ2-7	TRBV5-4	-	CASSPPGTSVYEQYF	TGTGCCAGCAGCCCCCCCGGGACTAGCGTTTACGAGCAGTACTTC
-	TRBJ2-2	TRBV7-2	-	CASSPWAPGELFF	TGTGCCAGCAGCCCTTGGGCCCCCGGGGAGCTGTTTTTT
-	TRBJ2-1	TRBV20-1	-	CSARGWNSYNEQFF	TGCAGTGCTAGAGGGTGGAACTCCTACAATGAGCAGTTCTTC
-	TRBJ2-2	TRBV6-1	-	CALGRPNTGELFF	TGTGCCCTTGGACGTCCGAACACCGGGGAGCTGTTTTTT
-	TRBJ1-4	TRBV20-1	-	CSAPGGANEKLFF	TGCAGTGCCCCGGGGGGGGCTAATGAAAAACTGTTTTTT
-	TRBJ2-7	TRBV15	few	CATSRNRGNFYEQYF	TGTGCCACCAGCAGAAATAGGGGGAACTTTTACGAGCAGTACTTC
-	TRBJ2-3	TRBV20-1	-	CSARNSGGGKGTPSTDTQYF	TGCAGTGCTAGAAACAGCGGAGGGGGAAAGGGGACTCCTAGCACAGATACGCAGTATTTT
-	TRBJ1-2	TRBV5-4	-	CASSLAYRFYGYTF	TGTGCCAGCAGCTTGGCTTATAGGTTTTATGGCTACACCTTC
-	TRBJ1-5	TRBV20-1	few	CSATKPHNQPQHF	TGCAGTGCTACTAAACCCCACAATCAGCCCCAGCATTTT
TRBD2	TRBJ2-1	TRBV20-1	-	CTVSSGRYNEQFF	TGCACCGTTTCTAGCGGGAGGTACAATGAGCAGTTCTTC
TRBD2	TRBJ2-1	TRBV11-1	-	CASSLGSGSFNEQFF	TGTGCCAGCAGCTTAGGAAGCGGGAGCTTCAATGAGCAGTTCTTC
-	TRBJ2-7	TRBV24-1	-	CATSDGGSYEQYF	TGTGCCACCAGTGATGGAGGATCCTACGAGCAGTACTTC
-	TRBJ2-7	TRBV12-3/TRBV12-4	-	CASTQRSGGYEQYF	TGTGCCAGCACCCAACGATCGGGTGGATACGAGCAGTACTTC
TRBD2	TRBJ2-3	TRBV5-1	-	CASSLEGGTSGSRVNTQYF	TGCGCCAGCAGCTTGGAAGGCGGGACTAGCGGGAGTAGGGTGAATACGCAGTATTTT
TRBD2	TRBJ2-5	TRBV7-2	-	CASSLSAGGPWGTQYF	TGTGCCAGCAGCTTGAGTGCGGGAGGACCGTGGGGGACCCAGTACTTC